The 21 T cell receptor beta chains below were found in one sample sequenced in a study of T cell repertoires in cytomegalovirus infection. Via MiXCR, TCRdb re-called the reads, giving one row per CDR3 protein. The repertoire includes 150,000 or so distinct CDR3 sequences, roughly a sixth of them detected once, and 15% to 20% sits in the top ten. Sequencing was performed on CD8+ T cells from PBMCs. All receptors come from a human donor in good health (CMV status not recorded). Some clones in this sample may be carry-over from other donors' samples.

This clonotype was observed a few times. The J gene is TRBJ2-7, the V gene TRBV7-8; TRBD1 matches 7 bases. Germline CDR1 is SGHVS and CDR2 is FQNEAQ. The CDR3 consists of 15 residues. With V trimmed by 1 base and J by 2 bases, 5 bases remained unmatched. The CDR3 region is CASSLGRGNAYEQYF. The CDR3 bases are TGTGCCAGCAGCTTAGGCAGGGGGAATGCCTACGAGCAGTACTTC.

This clonotype has just a few counts. The chain employs TRBV7-3 and TRBJ2-2, with 7 bases matching TRBD2. Germline-derived CDR1 and CDR2 are SGHTA and FQGTGA. The CDR3 totals 16 residues. Losses at the gene ends were 5 bases for V and 0 bases for J; bases not matched to a gene: 6. This CDR3 reads CASSPRGVPNTGELFF. CDR3 DNA sequence: TGTGCCAGCAGCCCACGGGGGGTCCCGAACACCGGGGAGCTGTTTTTT.

The chain has TRBV6-2 or TRBV6-3 and TRBJ2-1, with no clear D. The CDR3 contains 13 residues. Trimming left V 7 bases short and J 8 bases short, with 15 bases between. Germline-derived CDR1 and CDR2 are MNHEY and SVGEGT. The CDR3 protein is CASTPNTRYEQFF. CDR3 coding DNA: TGTGCCAGCACCCCTAATACTCGCTATGAGCAGTTCTTC.

The J gene is TRBJ2-7, the V gene TRBV28; 14 nucleotides align to TRBD2. The germline CDR1 and CDR2 sequences are MDHEN and SYDVKM. There are 15 residues in the CDR3. Trimming took 7 bases from V and 6 from J; bases not matched to a gene: 8. Here the CDR3 reads CASTSRLAGGREQYF. CDR3 DNA: TGTGCCAGCACCTCGAGACTAGCGGGAGGGCGCGAGCAGTACTTC.

This clonotype was seen repeatedly, ten times or more. The chain is built from TRBV28 and TRBJ2-7; a weak D match, TRBD2 (6 bases). V lost 5 bases and J 2 bases, leaving 19 bases between the germline ends. The CDR3 covers 16 residues. Germline-derived CDR1 and CDR2 are MDHEN and SYDVKM. CDR3 loop: CASSPPRDFKTYEQYF. The CDR3 region has the DNA TGTGCCAGCAGTCCCCCCCGGGACTTCAAAACCTACGAGCAGTACTTC.

This clonotype was counted a single time. CDR3 nucleotides: TGTGCCATCAGTGGGACAGGGAACGCCTACGAGCAGTACTTC. It specifies CAISGTGNAYEQYF. The chain links TRBV10-3 to TRBJ2-7, with 8 bases identical to TRBD1. The CDR3 runs 14 residues. V dropped 4 bases and J dropped 2; count of bases not matched to a gene: 4. CDR1 is ENHRY and CDR2 is SYGVKD in the germline V gene.

This clonotype was seen a few times. The chain has TRBV28 and TRBJ2-1; 8 nucleotides agree with TRBD2. V was clipped by 7 bases and J by 5 bases; unmatched bases: 10. This CDR3 is built from 15 residues. CDR1 is MDHEN and CDR2 is SYDVKM in the germline V gene. The CDR3 DNA is TGTGCCAGCAAAAGGACCGGGACTAGAAACAATGAGCAGTTCTTC. Translating it yields CASKRTGTRNNEQFF. The full variable domain, with the rest looked up from reference TRBV28 and TRBJ2-1, is DVKVTQSSRYLVKRTGEKVFLECVQDMDHENMFWYRQDPGLGLRLIYFSYDVKMKEKGDIPEGYSVSREKKERFSLILESASTNQTSMYLCASKRTGTRNNEQFFGPGTRLTVL.

This clonotype was seen a handful of times. V gene TRBV20-1 combines with J gene TRBJ2-2, with 7 bases matching TRBD1. Germline loops: CDR1 DFQATT, CDR2 SNEGSKA (reference sequence). The CDR3 spans 14 residues. Germline trimming cut 0 bases from V and 5 bases from J; bases unmatched to any gene: 3. CDR3 DNA sequence: TGCAGTGCTAGAGATAGGGGGCGAACCGGGGAGCTGTTTTTT. This codes for CSARDRGRTGELFF.

This clonotype showed up just a few times. The genes are TRBV6-2 or TRBV6-3 and TRBJ2-1; possible D gene TRBD2, 5 bases. Deletions cut 9 bases from V and 1 base from J, with 13 bases between. From germline, CDR1 is MNHEY and CDR2 SVGEGT. The CDR3 covers 14 residues. The CDR3: CASRTLRSYNEQFF. DNA for the CDR3: TGTGCCAGTCGGACTCTAAGGTCCTACAATGAGCAGTTCTTC.

The rearrangement links TRBV7-4 to TRBJ2-5; D unresolved. Germline CDR1 and CDR2: SGHVT and SQSDAQ. This CDR3 has 12 amino acids. Between the trimmed V and J ends, which lost 6 bases and 2 bases, there was a span of 7 bases. The CDR3, as DNA: TGTGCCAGCAGACCCGCTCAAGAGACCCAGTACTTC. It encodes CASRPAQETQYF.

The chain has TRBV15 and TRBJ2-3; 7 nucleotides line up with TRBD1. CDR1 is LNHNV, CDR2 YYDKDF, per germline (reference sequence). The CDR3 is 14 amino acids. The V and J ends lost 5 bases and 6 bases, in that order; junction bases with no gene match: 8. The CDR3 reads CATSGRQTGDTQYF. CDR3 nucleotides: TGTGCCACCAGCGGAAGACAGACAGGGGATACGCAGTATTTT.

V and J are TRBV28 and TRBJ2-7, with D perhaps given as TRBD1 or TRBD2 (5 bases each). Germline lookup yields CDR1 MDHEN and CDR2 SYDVKM. CDR3 length: 15 residues. V gave up 1 base and J gave up 4 bases, with 14 bases separating them. The CDR3: CASSLFGARGYEQYF. In DNA form, the CDR3 reads TGTGCCAGCAGTTTATTCGGGGCGCGAGGGTACGAGCAGTACTTC.

This chain links TRBV10-2 with TRBJ2-1, with unresolved D. Germline loops: CDR1 WSHSY, CDR2 SAAADI. The CDR3 contains 12 residues. The V gene lost 3 bases and the J gene lost 8 bases, with 8 bases spanning the gap. CDR3 nucleotide sequence: TGCGCCAGCAGTGATCTCGAGGATGAGCAGTTCTTC. Its protein product is CASSDLEDEQFF.

Regarding this clonotype: The junction shows a germline mismatch at one end, possibly a read error. The chain recombines TRBV6-2 or TRBV6-3 with TRBJ2-1; 7 bases align to TRBD2. The CDR3 runs 13 residues. CDR1 MNHEY and CDR2 SVGEGT come from the germline V gene. CDR3 nucleotide sequence: TGTGCCAGCAGTTACTCGAACGGGAGGAGAGAGCTCTTC. This codes for CASSYSNGRRELF.

This clonotype was seen a handful of times. The V call is TRBV7-2, the J call TRBJ1-5, with D perhaps TRBD1 (5 bases). Germline V gene data show CDR1 as SGHTA and CDR2 as FQGNSA. This CDR3 has 14 residues. V dropped 1 base and J dropped 8 bases, with 12 bases sitting between them. The CDR3 here is CASSLVSGFEPQHF. The DNA for the CDR3 is TGTGCCAGCAGCTTAGTCTCAGGGTTTGAGCCCCAGCATTTT.

This clonotype was seen a handful of times. The chain couples TRBV12-3 or TRBV12-4 to TRBJ1-3; D is perhaps TRBD1 (6 bases). This CDR3 is built from 15 residues. Between the trimmed V and J ends, which lost 4 bases and 4 bases, there was a span of 14 bases. The CDR3 nucleotides are TGTGCCAGCAGTTCAACAGGGTATTCCGGAAACACCATATATTTT. This encodes CASSSTGYSGNTIYF.

This clonotype has a handful of counts. V and J are TRBV24-1 and TRBJ2-7, with 8 bases fitting TRBD1. This CDR3 region has 16 residues. With 2 bases clipped from V and 3 bases from J, the junction kept 8 bases outside the gene matches. The germline gives CDR1 KGHDR, CDR2 SFDVKD. The CDR3 loop is CATSDSVGQGFYEQYF. For the CDR3, the DNA is TGTGCCACCAGTGATTCAGTCGGACAGGGCTTCTACGAGCAGTACTTC.

This clonotype has a handful of counts. This chain connects TRBV20-1 to TRBJ1-1; the match to TRBD1 covers 7 bases. V dropped 4 bases and J dropped 6; count of bases not matched to a gene: 11. The germline gives CDR1 DFQATT, CDR2 SNEGSKA (reference sequence). CDR3 length: 14 residues. CDR3: CSANGGGDFAEAFF. DNA of the CDR3: TGCAGTGCTAACGGAGGGGGCGATTTCGCTGAAGCTTTCTTT.

This rearrangement joins TRBV5-1 to TRBJ2-5, with 9 bases fitting TRBD2. Germline V gene lookup returns CDR1 SGHRS and CDR2 YFSETQ. The CDR3 is made up of 17 amino acids. Losses at the gene ends were 4 bases for V and 5 bases for J; bases not matched to a gene: 15. The DNA of the CDR3 is TGCGCCAGCAGCGTCAACAGCGGCCTAGCGGGGTGGGAGACCCAGTACTTC. Translating it yields CASSVNSGLAGWETQYF. The full variable domain, its missing parts supplied by reference TRBV5-1 and TRBJ2-5, is KAGVTQTPRYLIKTRGQQVTLSCSPISGHRSVSWYQQTPGQGLQFLFEYFSETQRNKGNFPGRFSGRQFSNSRSEMNVSTLELGDSALYLCASSVNSGLAGWETQYFGPGTRLLVL.

The chain couples TRBV6-6 to TRBJ2-7, with D possibly being TRBD2 (6 bases). Per germline, CDR1 MNHNY and CDR2 SVGAGI (reference sequence). The CDR3 is 13 amino acids. V shed 7 bases and J shed 7 bases, with 17 bases lying between them. The DNA for the CDR3 is TGTGCCAGCATTTATGGGTTTGGGAGGGAGCAGTACTTC. Protein: CASIYGFGREQYF.

In this sample, this clonotype turned up a few times. The chain combines TRBV7-9 with TRBJ2-7, with 9 bases lining up with TRBD2. Germline CDR1 and CDR2: SEHNR and FQNEAQ (reference sequence). V was clipped by 4 bases and J by 2 bases; unmatched bases: 9. The CDR3 runs to 16 residues. In DNA, the CDR3 is TGTGCCAGCAGCTCCTCTGCGGGACTAGCTACCTACGAGCAGTACTTC. Translating gives CASSSSAGLATYEQYF. The whole variable domain, filled in from reference TRBV7-9 and TRBJ2-7, reads DTGVSQNPRHKITKRGQNVTFRCDPISEHNRLYWYRQTLGQGPEFLTYFQNEAQLEKSRLLSDRFSAERPKGSFSTLEIQRTEQGDSAMYLCASSSSAGLATYEQYFGPGTRLTVT.